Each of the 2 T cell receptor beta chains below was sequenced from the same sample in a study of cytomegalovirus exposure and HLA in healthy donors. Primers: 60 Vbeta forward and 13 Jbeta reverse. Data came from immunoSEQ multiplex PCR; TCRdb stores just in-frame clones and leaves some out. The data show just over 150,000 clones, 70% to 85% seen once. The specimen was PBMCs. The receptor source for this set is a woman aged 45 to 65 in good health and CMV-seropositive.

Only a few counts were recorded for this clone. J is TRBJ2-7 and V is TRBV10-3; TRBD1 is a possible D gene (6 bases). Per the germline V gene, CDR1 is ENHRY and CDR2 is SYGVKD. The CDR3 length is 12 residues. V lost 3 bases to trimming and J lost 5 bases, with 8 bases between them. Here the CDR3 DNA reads TGTGCCATCAGTGACAGGGGCAACGAGCAGTACTTC. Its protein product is CAISDRGNEQYF.

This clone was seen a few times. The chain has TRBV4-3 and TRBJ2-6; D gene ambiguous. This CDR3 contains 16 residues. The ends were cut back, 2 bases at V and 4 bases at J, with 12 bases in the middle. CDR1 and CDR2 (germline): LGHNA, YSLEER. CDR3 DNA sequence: TGCGCCAGCAGCCAAAACCCCGGAGCCGGGGCCAACGTCCTGACTTTC. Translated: CASSQNPGAGANVLTF.